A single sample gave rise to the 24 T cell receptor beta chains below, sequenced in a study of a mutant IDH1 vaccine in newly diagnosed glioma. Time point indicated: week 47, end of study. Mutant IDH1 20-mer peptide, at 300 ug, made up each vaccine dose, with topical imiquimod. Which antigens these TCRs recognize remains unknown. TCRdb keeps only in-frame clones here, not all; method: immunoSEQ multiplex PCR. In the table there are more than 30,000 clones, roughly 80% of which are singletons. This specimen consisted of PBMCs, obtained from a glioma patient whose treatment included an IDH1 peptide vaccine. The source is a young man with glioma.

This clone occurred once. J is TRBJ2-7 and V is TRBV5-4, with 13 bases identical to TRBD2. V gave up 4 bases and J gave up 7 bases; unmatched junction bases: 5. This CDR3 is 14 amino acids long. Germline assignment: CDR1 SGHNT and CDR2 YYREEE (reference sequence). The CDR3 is CASSPGLAGVEQYF. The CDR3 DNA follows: TGTGCCAGCAGCCCCGGACTAGCGGGAGTGGAGCAGTACTTC. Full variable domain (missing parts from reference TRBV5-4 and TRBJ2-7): ETGVTQSPTHLIKTRGQQVTLRCSSQSGHNTVSWYQQALGQGPQFIFQYYREEENGRGNFPPRFSGLQFPNYSSELNVNALELDDSALYLCASSPGLAGVEQYFGPGTRLTVT.

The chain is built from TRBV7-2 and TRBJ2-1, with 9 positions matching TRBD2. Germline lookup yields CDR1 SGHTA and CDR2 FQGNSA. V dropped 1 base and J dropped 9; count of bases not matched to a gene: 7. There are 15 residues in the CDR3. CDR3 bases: TGTGCCAGCAGCTTAGAATTTTTAGCGGGAGTTGAGCAGTTCTTC. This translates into CASSLEFLAGVEQFF.

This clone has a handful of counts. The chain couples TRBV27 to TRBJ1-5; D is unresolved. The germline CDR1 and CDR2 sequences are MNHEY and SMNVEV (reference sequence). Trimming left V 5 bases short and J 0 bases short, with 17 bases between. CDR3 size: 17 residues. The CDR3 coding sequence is TGTGCCAGCAGTCCCGGGGAGGGTCCTTATAGCAATCAGCCCCAGCATTTT. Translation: CASSPGEGPYSNQPQHF.

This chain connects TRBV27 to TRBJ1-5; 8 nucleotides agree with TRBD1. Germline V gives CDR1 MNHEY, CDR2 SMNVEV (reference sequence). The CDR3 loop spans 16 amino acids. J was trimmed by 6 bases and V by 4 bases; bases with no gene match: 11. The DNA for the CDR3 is TGTGCCAGCAGTTCCCCAACCAGGGGGCCGGGTCAGCCCCAGCATTTT. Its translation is CASSSPTRGPGQPQHF.

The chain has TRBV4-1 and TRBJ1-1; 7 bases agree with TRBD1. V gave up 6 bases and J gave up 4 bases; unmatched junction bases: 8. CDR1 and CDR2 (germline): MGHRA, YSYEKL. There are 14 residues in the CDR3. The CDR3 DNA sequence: TGCGCCAGCAGGAATCCCCGACAGGGCACTGAAGCTTTCTTT. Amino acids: CASRNPRQGTEAFF.

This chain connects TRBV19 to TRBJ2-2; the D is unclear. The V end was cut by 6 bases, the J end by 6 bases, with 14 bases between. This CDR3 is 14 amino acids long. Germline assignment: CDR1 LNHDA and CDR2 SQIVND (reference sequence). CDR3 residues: CASRLEVDSGELFF. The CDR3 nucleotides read TGTGCCAGTAGGTTGGAAGTAGATTCCGGGGAGCTGTTTTTT. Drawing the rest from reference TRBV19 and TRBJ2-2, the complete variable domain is DGGITQSPKYLFRKEGQNVTLSCEQNLNHDAMYWYRQDPGQGLRLIYYSQIVNDFQKGDIAEGYSVSREKKESFPLTVTSAQKNPTAFYLCASRLEVDSGELFFGEGSRLTVL.

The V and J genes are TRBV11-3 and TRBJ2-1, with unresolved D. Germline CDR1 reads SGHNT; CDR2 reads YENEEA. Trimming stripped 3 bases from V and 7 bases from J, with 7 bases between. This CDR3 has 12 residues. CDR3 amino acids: CASSFTRNEQFF. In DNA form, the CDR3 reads TGTGCCAGCAGCTTCACCCGGAATGAGCAGTTCTTC.

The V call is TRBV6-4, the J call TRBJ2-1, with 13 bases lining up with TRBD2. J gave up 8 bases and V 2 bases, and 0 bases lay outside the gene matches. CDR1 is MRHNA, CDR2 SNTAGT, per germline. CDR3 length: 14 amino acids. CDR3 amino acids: CASSDGLAGDEQFF. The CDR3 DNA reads TGTGCCAGCAGTGACGGACTAGCGGGAGATGAGCAGTTCTTC.

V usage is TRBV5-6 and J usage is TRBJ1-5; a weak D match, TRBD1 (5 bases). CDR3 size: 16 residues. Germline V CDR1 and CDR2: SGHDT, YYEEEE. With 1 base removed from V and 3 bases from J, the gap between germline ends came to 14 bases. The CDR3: CASSLFGTEANQPQHF. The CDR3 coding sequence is TGTGCCAGCAGCTTGTTTGGGACCGAAGCCAATCAGCCCCAGCATTTT. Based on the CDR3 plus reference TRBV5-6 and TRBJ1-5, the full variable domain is DAGVTQSPTHLIKTRGQQVTLRCSPKSGHDTVSWYQQALGQGPQFIFQYYEEEERQRGNFPDRFSGHQFPNYSSELNVNALLLGDSALYLCASSLFGTEANQPQHFGDGTRLSIL.

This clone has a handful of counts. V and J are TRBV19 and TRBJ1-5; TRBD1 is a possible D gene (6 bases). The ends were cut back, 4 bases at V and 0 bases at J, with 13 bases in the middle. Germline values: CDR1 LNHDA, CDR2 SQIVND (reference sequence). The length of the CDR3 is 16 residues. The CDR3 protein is CASSRQQGNSNQPQHF. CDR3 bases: TGTGCCAGTAGTAGGCAACAGGGAAATAGCAATCAGCCCCAGCATTTT.

DNA for the CDR3: TGTGCCAGTAGTCTAGGGACACCGTATAACTATGGCTACACCTTC. Protein: CASSLGTPYNYGYTF. The genes are TRBV19 and TRBJ1-2, with a possible D match to TRBD1 (6 bases). V was shortened by 5 bases and J by 1 base, with 14 bases between the two germline ends. Germline CDR1 LNHDA, CDR2 SQIVND (reference sequence). The CDR3 consists of 15 residues.

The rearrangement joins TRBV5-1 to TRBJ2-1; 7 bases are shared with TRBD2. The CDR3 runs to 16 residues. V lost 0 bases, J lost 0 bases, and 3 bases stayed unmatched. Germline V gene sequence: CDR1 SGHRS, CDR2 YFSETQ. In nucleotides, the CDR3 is TGCGCCAGCAGCTTGGGGGACTATAGCTCCTACAATGAGCAGTTCTTC. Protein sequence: CASSLGDYSSYNEQFF.

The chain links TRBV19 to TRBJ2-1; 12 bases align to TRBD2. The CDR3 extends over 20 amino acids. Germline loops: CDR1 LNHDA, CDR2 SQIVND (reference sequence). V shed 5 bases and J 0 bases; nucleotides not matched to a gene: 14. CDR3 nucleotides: TGTGCCAGTAGTTCGAAGACTAGCGGGGGCTTCCAGAGCTCCTACAATGAGCAGTTCTTC. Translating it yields CASSSKTSGGFQSSYNEQFF.

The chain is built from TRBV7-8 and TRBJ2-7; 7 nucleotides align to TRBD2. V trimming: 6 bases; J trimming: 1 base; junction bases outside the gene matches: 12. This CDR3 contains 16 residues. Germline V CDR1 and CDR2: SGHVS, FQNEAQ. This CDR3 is CASRDLRVGRSYEQYF. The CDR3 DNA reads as TGTGCCAGCAGAGATCTTAGGGTCGGGAGGTCCTACGAGCAGTACTTC.

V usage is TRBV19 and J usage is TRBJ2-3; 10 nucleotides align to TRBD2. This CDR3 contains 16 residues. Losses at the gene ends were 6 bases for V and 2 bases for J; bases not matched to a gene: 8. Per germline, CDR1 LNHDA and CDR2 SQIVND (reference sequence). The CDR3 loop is CASSWASGGYTDTQYF. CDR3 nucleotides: TGTGCCAGTAGCTGGGCTAGCGGGGGCTACACAGATACGCAGTATTTT. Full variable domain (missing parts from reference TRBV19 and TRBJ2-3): DGGITQSPKYLFRKEGQNVTLSCEQNLNHDAMYWYRQDPGQGLRLIYYSQIVNDFQKGDIAEGYSVSREKKESFPLTVTSAQKNPTAFYLCASSWASGGYTDTQYFGPGTRLTVL.

In nucleotides, the CDR3 is TGTGCCAGCAGCGCTAGGACAGGGGATATCACTGAAGCTTTCTTT. Translated: CASSARTGDITEAFF. V gene TRBV5-4 combines with J gene TRBJ1-1, with 9 bases lining up with TRBD1. J lost 4 bases, V lost 4 bases, and 8 bases had no gene match. Per germline, CDR1 SGHNT and CDR2 YYREEE (reference sequence). This CDR3 comprises 15 residues.

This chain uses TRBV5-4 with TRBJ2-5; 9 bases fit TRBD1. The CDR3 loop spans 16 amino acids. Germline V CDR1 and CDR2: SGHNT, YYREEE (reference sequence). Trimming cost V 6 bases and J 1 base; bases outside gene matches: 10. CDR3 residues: CASTEGRDRAQETQYF. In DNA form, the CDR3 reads TGTGCCAGCACCGAAGGAAGGGACAGGGCCCAAGAGACCCAGTACTTC. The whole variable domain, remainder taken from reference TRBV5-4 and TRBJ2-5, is ETGVTQSPTHLIKTRGQQVTLRCSSQSGHNTVSWYQQALGQGPQFIFQYYREEENGRGNFPPRFSGLQFPNYSSELNVNALELDDSALYLCASTEGRDRAQETQYFGPGTRLLVL.

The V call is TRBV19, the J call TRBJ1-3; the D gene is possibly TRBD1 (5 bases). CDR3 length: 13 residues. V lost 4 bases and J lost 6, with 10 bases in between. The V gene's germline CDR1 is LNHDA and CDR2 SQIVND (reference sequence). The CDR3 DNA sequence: TGTGCCAGTAGTACGGGACCGCTAAACACCATATATTTT. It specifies CASSTGPLNTIYF.

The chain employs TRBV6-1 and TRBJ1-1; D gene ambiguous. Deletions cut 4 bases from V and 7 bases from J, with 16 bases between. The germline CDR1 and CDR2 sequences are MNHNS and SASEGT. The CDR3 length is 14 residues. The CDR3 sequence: CASSVEGMYGEAFF. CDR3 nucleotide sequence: TGTGCCAGCAGTGTGGAGGGAATGTACGGTGAAGCTTTCTTT.

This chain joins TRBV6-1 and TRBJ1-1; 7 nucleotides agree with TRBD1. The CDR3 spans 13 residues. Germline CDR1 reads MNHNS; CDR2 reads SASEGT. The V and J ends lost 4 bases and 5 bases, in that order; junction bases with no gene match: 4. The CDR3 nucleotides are TGTGCCAGCAGTGGTAAACAGGGGACTGAAGCTTTCTTT. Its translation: CASSGKQGTEAFF.

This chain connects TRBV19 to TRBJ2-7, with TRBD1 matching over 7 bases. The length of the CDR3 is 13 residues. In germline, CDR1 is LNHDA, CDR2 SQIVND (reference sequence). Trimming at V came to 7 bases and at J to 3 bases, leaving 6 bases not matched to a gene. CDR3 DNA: TGTGCCAGTACCGGCCGGGACAGCTACGAGCAGTACTTC. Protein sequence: CASTGRDSYEQYF.

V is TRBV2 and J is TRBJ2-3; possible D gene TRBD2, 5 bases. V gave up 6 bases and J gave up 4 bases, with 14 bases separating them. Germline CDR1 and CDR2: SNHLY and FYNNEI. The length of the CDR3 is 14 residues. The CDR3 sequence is CASRAAPVADTQYF. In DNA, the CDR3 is TGTGCCAGCAGAGCGGCTCCCGTGGCAGATACGCAGTATTTT. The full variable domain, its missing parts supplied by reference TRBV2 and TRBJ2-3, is EPEVTQTPSHQVTQMGQEVILRCVPISNHLYFYWYRQILGQKVEFLVSFYNNEISEKSEIFDDQFSVERPDGSNFTLKIRSTKLEDSAMYFCASRAAPVADTQYFGPGTRLTVL.

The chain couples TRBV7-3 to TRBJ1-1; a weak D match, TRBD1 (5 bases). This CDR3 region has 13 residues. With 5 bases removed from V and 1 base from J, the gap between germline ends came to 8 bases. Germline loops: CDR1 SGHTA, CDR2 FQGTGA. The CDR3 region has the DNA TGTGCCAGCAGCCTAGACAGGAACACTGAAGCTTTCTTT. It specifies CASSLDRNTEAFF. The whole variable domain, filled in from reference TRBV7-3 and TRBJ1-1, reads GAGVSQTPSNKVTEKGKYVELRCDPISGHTALYWYRQSLGQGPEFLIYFQGTGAADDSGLPNDRFFAVRPEGSVSTLKIQRTERGDSAVYLCASSLDRNTEAFFGQGTRLTVV.

CDR3 coding DNA: TGCGCCAGCAGCTTGGGATCAGAGGGTGGCTATGGCTACACCTTC. This translates into CASSLGSEGGYGYTF. The V call is TRBV5-1, the J call TRBJ1-2; D call uncertain. Between the trimmed V and J ends, which lost 0 bases and 4 bases, there was a span of 13 bases. CDR1 is SGHRS and CDR2 is YFSETQ in the germline V gene. The CDR3 has 15 amino acids.